This TCR beta chain came from a study of Graves' ophthalmopathy and Graves' hyperthyroidism. Regarding the study as a whole: The model achieved about 70% sensitivity and about 76% specificity for ophthalmopathy progression.

The CDR3 covers 12 residues. CDR1 and CDR2 (germline): SNHLY, FYNNEI. Worth noting for this clonotype: What it recognizes is unknown. A read error may account for a junction end that differs from germline.

For repertoire sequencing, the TCR beta CDR3 regions were amplified from RNA transcripts. Second-round multiplex PCR came after first-round RT-PCR with HTBI primers. TCRdb fed the multiplex PCR reads into MiXCR, producing one record per CDR3 protein. The sample yields more than 550,000 distinct CDR3 sequences, roughly 39% seen once. The sample consisted of peripheral blood. This chain uses TRBV2 with TRBJ2-7; 9 nucleotides match TRBD1. The source is an adult man with Graves' ophthalmopathy. The CDR3 is CTSRDRVYEQYF. The DNA for the CDR3 is TGTACCAGCAGGGACAGGGTTTACGAGCAGTACTTC.